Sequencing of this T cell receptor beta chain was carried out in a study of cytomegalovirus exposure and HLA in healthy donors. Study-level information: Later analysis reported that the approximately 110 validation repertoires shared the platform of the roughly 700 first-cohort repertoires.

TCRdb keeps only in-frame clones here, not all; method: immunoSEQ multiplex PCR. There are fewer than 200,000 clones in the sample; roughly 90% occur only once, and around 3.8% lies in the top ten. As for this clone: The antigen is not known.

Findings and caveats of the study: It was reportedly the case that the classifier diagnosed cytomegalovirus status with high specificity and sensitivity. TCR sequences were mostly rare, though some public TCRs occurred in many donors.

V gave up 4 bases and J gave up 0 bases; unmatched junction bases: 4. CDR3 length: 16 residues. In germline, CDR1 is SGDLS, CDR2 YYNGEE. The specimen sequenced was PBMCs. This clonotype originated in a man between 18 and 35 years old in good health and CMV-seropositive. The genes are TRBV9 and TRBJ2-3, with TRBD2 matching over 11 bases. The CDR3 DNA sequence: TGTGCCAGCAGCCTAGGACTAGCGGGTAGCACAGATACGCAGTATTTT. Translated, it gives CASSLGLAGSTDTQYF.